Listed below are T cell receptor beta chains from one sample, sequenced in a study of CD8+CD57+ T cells in acquired aplastic anemia. TCRdb re-analysed the reads in MiXCR, keeping a single row per CDR3 protein. The sample holds about 190,000 distinct CDR3 sequences, roughly half seen once. Sequenced sample: sorted CD4+, CD8+, or CD8+CD57+ T cells (not recorded which) from PBMCs. These receptors all come from a human donor with aplastic anemia. Both conserved end residues are part of each CDR3.

TRBJ1-2 | TRBV5-6 | CASSLGQGGGYGYTF
TRBJ1-5 | TRBV19 | CASSPKTGGYSKINQPQHF
TRBJ1-1 | TRBV19 | CASSIVSRNTEAFF
TRBJ1-2 | TRBV19 | CASSIYGSSYGYTF
TRBJ2-1 | TRBV29-1 | CSGAGWRDRTYNEQFF
TRBJ2-7 | TRBV7-9 | CASSSRGRDEQYF
TRBJ2-3 | TRBV9 | CASSVAGGRGTQYF
TRBJ2-2 | TRBV29-1 | CSVGTSGGQLRELFF
TRBJ1-1 | TRBV10-3 | CAISGGVNTEAFF
TRBJ2-5 | TRBV29-1 | CSVERDGGRETQYF
TRBJ1-1 | TRBV19 | CASLEFGGNTEAFF